Listed here are 5 T cell receptor beta chains from one sample, sequenced in a study of T cell repertoires in cytomegalovirus infection. TCRdb reprocessed the reads via MiXCR and lists one record per CDR3 protein. The sample includes over 150,000 distinct CDR3 sequences, roughly a fifth of them seen just once. Sequences were obtained from PBMCs. The receptors come from a human donor in good health (CMV status not recorded). Some clones in this sample may be carry-over from other donors' samples.

The CDR3 DNA follows: TGTGCCAGCAGCCAAGAAACGGGAAGGTCAGATACGCAGTATTTT. Translating gives CASSQETGRSDTQYF. This chain joins TRBV14 and TRBJ2-3, with a weak D call TRBD2 (5 bases). V lost 0 bases and J lost 4, with 11 bases in between. From germline, CDR1 is SGHDN and CDR2 FVKESK. This CDR3 has 15 residues.

This clonotype was observed a few times. The J gene is TRBJ2-7, the V gene TRBV28; TRBD1 matches at 8 bases. The CDR3 consists of 14 residues. From germline, CDR1 is MDHEN and CDR2 SYDVKM. The ends lost 5 bases at V and 7 bases at J; junction bases unmatched: 10. The CDR3 DNA reads as TGTGCCAGCAGTCCCCCGACAGGGGTGGGTGAGCAGTACTTC. Protein sequence: CASSPPTGVGEQYF.

The V and J genes are TRBV19 and TRBJ2-2, with TRBD2 matching over 10 bases. Germline trimming cut 7 bases from V and 7 bases from J; bases unmatched to any gene: 6. Germline V gene sequence: CDR1 LNHDA, CDR2 SQIVND (reference sequence). There are 14 residues in the CDR3. The CDR3, as DNA: TGTGCCAGTAAGAGCGGGAGGGCCGACGGGGAGCTGTTTTTT. It codes for CASKSGRADGELFF.

The chain couples TRBV7-6 to TRBJ2-7; perhaps D is TRBD1 or TRBD2 (5 bases each). Trimming removed 4 bases at V and 6 bases at J, with 13 bases between. Germline CDR1 is SGHVS and CDR2 is FNYEAQ. This CDR3 region has 13 residues. The CDR3 DNA reads as TGTGCCAGCAGCTCTCGCCGGGACGCCGAGCAGTACTTC. Translating it yields CASSSRRDAEQYF.

This chain links TRBV4-2 with TRBJ1-2; D ambiguous. The CDR3 runs 14 residues. Per the germline V gene, CDR1 is LGHNA and CDR2 is YNFKEQ. Deletions cut 0 bases from V and 4 bases from J, with 9 bases between. As DNA, the CDR3 is TGTGCCAGCAGCCAAGACGGGCAGTTCTATGGCTACACCTTC. It codes for CASSQDGQFYGYTF.